The 32 T cell receptor beta chains in this list originate from one sample, sequenced in a study of shared clonotypes between healthy human individuals. Here immunoSEQ multiplex PCR was the method, and the copy in TCRdb shows in-frame clones only, minus some. The data hold about 2.3 million clones, with approximately 95% observed a single time. The sample taken for sequencing was naive CD4+ T cells from PBMCs. Specified subset: CD45RA+ positively selected. The receptors originated from a man aged 18 to 29 in good health. Some clones in this sample may be carry-over from other donors' samples.

The chain links TRBV4-3 to TRBJ1-4, with D hard to call. V shed 0 bases and J shed 8 bases, with 10 bases lying between them. Germline CDR1 and CDR2: LGHNA and YSLEER. The length of the CDR3 is 14 residues. This chain's CDR3 is CASSQDGGGEKLFF. CDR3 bases: TGCGCCAGCAGCCAAGACGGCGGCGGCGAAAAACTGTTTTTT.

This chain joins TRBV6-1 and TRBJ2-5; the D is unclear. CDR3 length: 13 residues. The germline gives CDR1 MNHNS, CDR2 SASEGT. V was shortened by 7 bases and J by 5 bases, with 14 bases between the two germline ends. The CDR3: CASTLRGAETQYF. CDR3 nucleotides: TGTGCCAGCACCTTGAGAGGAGCGGAGACCCAGTACTTC.

Only a few counts were recorded for this clone. This rearrangement joins TRBV15 to TRBJ1-5; unclear D gene. Trimming pared 1 base from V and 4 bases from J, leaving 14 bases between. Germline values: CDR1 LNHNV, CDR2 YYDKDF (reference sequence). The CDR3 has 16 amino acids. CDR3 amino acids: CATSRGEVILNQPQHF. The CDR3 nucleotides read TGTGCCACCAGCAGAGGGGAGGTTATTCTAAATCAGCCCCAGCATTTT.

The chain employs TRBV6-1 and TRBJ1-4; maybe TRBD1 (5 bases). CDR3 size: 15 residues. V lost 2 bases to trimming and J lost 2 bases, with 9 bases between them. Germline CDR1 and CDR2: MNHNS and SASEGT. In nucleotides, the CDR3 is TGTGCCAGCAGTGAACGGGGGAGGACTAATGAAAAACTGTTTTTT. Translated: CASSERGRTNEKLFF.

The chain combines TRBV5-6 with TRBJ2-3; D is unclear. The germline gives CDR1 SGHDT, CDR2 YYEEEE. The V gene lost 4 bases and the J gene lost 2 bases, with 8 bases spanning the gap. This CDR3 comprises 13 residues. This chain's CDR3 is CASSLAYTDTQYF. The DNA for the CDR3 is TGTGCCAGCAGCCTCGCGTACACAGATACGCAGTATTTT. Full variable domain (outside the CDR3, taken from reference TRBV5-6 and TRBJ2-3): DAGVTQSPTHLIKTRGQQVTLRCSPKSGHDTVSWYQQALGQGPQFIFQYYEEEERQRGNFPDRFSGHQFPNYSSELNVNALLLGDSALYLCASSLAYTDTQYFGPGTRLTVL.

The J gene is TRBJ2-2, the V gene TRBV6-6, with no clear D. The length of the CDR3 is 16 residues. V was trimmed by 5 bases and J by 0 bases, leaving 13 bases between them. Germline lookup yields CDR1 MNHNY and CDR2 SVGAGI (reference sequence). CDR3 sequence reads: CASSMSLGANTGELFF. The CDR3 nucleotides are TGTGCCAGCAGTATGAGCTTGGGCGCGAACACCGGGGAGCTGTTTTTT.

The chain links TRBV10-3 to TRBJ2-2; 11 bases are a match to TRBD2. The CDR3 consists of 14 residues. J gave up 4 bases and V 10 bases, and 5 bases lay outside the gene matches. Looked up from germline, CDR1 is ENHRY and CDR2 is SYGVKD. CDR3 in amino acids: CATTGLAGTGELFF. The CDR3 DNA reads as TGTGCCACAACTGGACTAGCGGGCACCGGGGAGCTGTTTTTT.

The V and J genes are TRBV4-3 and TRBJ1-3; D is perhaps TRBD1 (5 bases). The CDR3 consists of 18 residues. V shed 0 bases and J shed 2 bases, with 17 bases lying between them. The germline CDR1 and CDR2 sequences are LGHNA and YSLEER. The chain's CDR3 is CASSQEVAGWGAGNTIYF. CDR3 bases: TGCGCCAGCAGCCAAGAGGTCGCGGGCTGGGGGGCTGGAAACACCATATATTTT.

The chain is built from TRBV7-9 and TRBJ2-3; 8 bases map to TRBD2. Per germline, CDR1 SEHNR and CDR2 FQNEAQ (reference sequence). J gave up 1 base and V 4 bases, and 13 bases lay outside the gene matches. The CDR3 length is 18 residues. The CDR3 region is CASSSLGRAGGRTDTQYF. CDR3 in DNA: TGTGCCAGCAGCTCCCTTGGCAGGGCGGGAGGTCGCACAGATACGCAGTATTTT.

V is TRBV7-2 and J is TRBJ1-6; no definite D call. The CDR3 is 16 amino acids. Germline loops: CDR1 SGHTA, CDR2 FQGNSA. Trimming took off 2 bases at V and 7 bases at J, with 15 bases between the two ends. CDR3 nucleotide sequence: TGTGCCAGCAGCTTAAGGTTCCAGAGCGGGAATTCACCCCTCCACTTT. Residues: CASSLRFQSGNSPLHF.

Notes on this clone: The sample has other DNA sequences that encode this CDR3 too. The chain carries TRBV15 and TRBJ2-5; D is unresolved. The germline CDR1 and CDR2 sequences are LNHNV and YYDKDF (reference sequence). This CDR3 has 12 amino acids. The V and J ends lost 1 base and 4 bases respectively, with 4 bases between them. CDR3 residues: CATSRGVETQYF. CDR3 in DNA: TGTGCCACCAGCAGAGGAGTAGAGACCCAGTACTTC.

This clone was seen just once. The rearrangement uses TRBV28 and TRBJ1-6; D gene uncertain. Germline CDR1 and CDR2: MDHEN and SYDVKM. The ends were cut back, 5 bases at V and 8 bases at J, with 13 bases in the middle. The CDR3 is 14 amino acids. CDR3 sequence reads: CASSPGLTYSPLHF. The DNA for the CDR3 is TGTGCCAGCAGTCCCGGGCTGACCTATTCACCCCTCCACTTT.

This clone has only one observation. V and J are TRBV18 and TRBJ2-5; D unresolved. Germline CDR1 and CDR2: KGHSH and LQKENI. Trimming cost V 0 bases and J 7 bases, with 9 bases left between them. This CDR3 comprises 13 residues. The CDR3 coding sequence is TGTGCCAGCTCACCACCCGATAGTGGGACCCAGTACTTC. As protein: CASSPPDSGTQYF.

CDR3 nucleotide sequence: TGTGCCAGCAGCTTAGAGGTGAGGACTAGCGGCACAGATACGCAGTATTTT. It codes for CASSLEVRTSGTDTQYF. The chain combines TRBV7-2 with TRBJ2-3; 9 bases agree with TRBD2. This CDR3 has 17 residues. After removal of 1 base from V and 1 base from J, the junction contained 6 bases not matched to a gene. Germline CDR1 is SGHTA and CDR2 is FQGNSA.

This chain uses TRBV25-1 with TRBJ1-2, with 10 bases fitting TRBD1. The CDR3 length is 15 residues. Germline V CDR1 and CDR2: MGHDK, SYGVNS. Unmatched junction bases numbered 5, after V lost 3 bases and J lost 4 bases. DNA of the CDR3: TGTGCCAGCAGTGACCCCAGACAGGGGGCCTATGGCTACACCTTC. It specifies CASSDPRQGAYGYTF.

The chain employs TRBV5-1 and TRBJ2-6; 9 bases line up with TRBD1. This CDR3 has 17 residues. Trimming at V came to 6 bases and at J to 2 bases, leaving 9 bases not matched to a gene. In germline, CDR1 is SGHRS, CDR2 YFSETQ. The CDR3 nucleotides are TGCGCCAGCAACCCAGGACAGGGGAACGCTGGGGCCAACGTCCTGACTTTC. It codes for CASNPGQGNAGANVLTF.

The CDR3 loop is CASSPLRQNEQFF. CDR3 bases: TGTGCCAGCAGCCCCCTTCGACAAAATGAGCAGTTCTTC. The V call is TRBV2, the J call TRBJ2-1; D is unresolved. Germline V CDR1 and CDR2: SNHLY, FYNNEI. The CDR3 length is 13 residues. The V end was cut by 6 bases, the J end by 7 bases, with 13 bases between.

V gene TRBV6-1 combines with J gene TRBJ2-7; D perhaps matches TRBD1 (5 bases). The CDR3 sequence is 14 residues long. Germline assignment: CDR1 MNHNS and CDR2 SASEGT. V was clipped by 7 bases and J by 0 bases, with 13 bases between them. CDR3: CASTRSRDSYEQYF. In DNA form, the CDR3 reads TGTGCCAGCACCAGATCCAGGGACTCCTACGAGCAGTACTTC.

This chain connects TRBV28 to TRBJ2-7; 7 nucleotides align to TRBD1. The CDR3 spans 13 residues. Germline V lookup: CDR1 MDHEN, CDR2 SYDVKM. After removal of 11 bases from V and 4 bases from J, the junction contained 11 bases not matched to a gene. The CDR3 sequence: CACTRGQIYEQYF. The DNA for the CDR3 is TGTGCCTGCACACGGGGACAGATTTACGAGCAGTACTTC.

A single count supports this clone. The chain carries TRBV14 and TRBJ2-1; D not resolved. The CDR3 totals 17 residues. Germline CDR1 and CDR2: SGHDN and FVKESK. V lost 1 base and J 2 bases, leaving 15 bases between the germline ends. CDR3 nucleotides: TGTGCCAGCAGCCAAGCGTATCAGGTTATGACCTACAATGAGCAGTTCTTC. Encoded protein: CASSQAYQVMTYNEQFF.

This rearrangement joins TRBV7-9 to TRBJ1-1; maybe TRBD1 (5 bases). The CDR3 runs 16 residues. Trimming cost V 1 base and J 6 bases, with 18 bases left between them. Per the germline V gene, CDR1 is SEHNR and CDR2 is FQNEAQ (reference sequence). The CDR3 spells CASSLGGFGYSAEAFF. In DNA form, the CDR3 reads TGTGCCAGCAGCTTAGGGGGCTTCGGGTATAGCGCTGAAGCTTTCTTT.

Of note for this clone: The same CDR3 is also encoded by other DNA sequences in this sample. CDR3 nucleotide sequence: TGCGCCAGCAGCGGGACTAGCGGCAGGAATGAGCAGTTCTTC. As protein: CASSGTSGRNEQFF. The V call is TRBV5-1, the J call TRBJ2-1, with TRBD2 identical over 11 bases. CDR1 and CDR2 from the germline V gene are SGHRS and YFSETQ. After removal of 4 bases from V and 7 bases from J, the junction contained 4 bases not matched to a gene. This CDR3 spans 14 amino acids.

V is TRBV7-3 and J is TRBJ2-2; possible D gene TRBD2, 7 bases. Trimming pared 3 bases from V and 2 bases from J, leaving 13 bases between. This CDR3 is 16 amino acids long. Germline V gene lookup returns CDR1 SGHTA and CDR2 FQGTGA. DNA of the CDR3: TGTGCCAGCAGCTTCGACGGGGGGCGCAACACCGGGGAGCTGTTTTTT. Its translation: CASSFDGGRNTGELFF.

This clone was seen only once. V gene TRBV5-1 combines with J gene TRBJ2-1; 8 bases line up with TRBD1. CDR1 is SGHRS and CDR2 is YFSETQ in the germline V gene. This CDR3 is built from 15 residues. V gave up 2 bases and J gave up 4 bases; unmatched junction bases: 5. CDR3 residues: CASSFMTGEYNEQFF. CDR3 nucleotides: TGCGCCAGCAGCTTCATGACAGGGGAATACAATGAGCAGTTCTTC.

The rearrangement joins TRBV9 to TRBJ2-1, with 12 bases matching TRBD2. V was pared by 2 bases and J by 6 bases, with 3 bases of the junction left unmatched. The germline V gene has CDR1 SGDLS and CDR2 YYNGEE. The CDR3 spans 15 residues. The CDR3 protein is CASSVLAGGFNEQFF. CDR3 nucleotides: TGTGCCAGCAGCGTGCTAGCGGGAGGGTTCAATGAGCAGTTCTTC.

This rearrangement joins TRBV7-2 to TRBJ1-2, with 10 bases that match TRBD1. CDR3 length: 14 amino acids. After removal of 5 bases from V and 8 bases from J, the junction contained 8 bases not matched to a gene. Germline CDR1 is SGHTA and CDR2 is FQGNSA. CDR3 nucleotide sequence: TGTGCCAGCAGCCAGGGACAGGGGTCATCCGGCTACACCTTC. This codes for CASSQGQGSSGYTF.

V gene TRBV28 combines with J gene TRBJ1-1; 7 positions match TRBD1. CDR1 MDHEN and CDR2 SYDVKM come from the germline V gene. The CDR3 runs 15 residues. Losses at the gene ends were 5 bases for V and 5 bases for J; bases not matched to a gene: 11. CDR3 loop: CASSPIDRVKTEAFF. The CDR3, as DNA: TGTGCCAGCAGTCCCATCGACAGGGTAAAGACTGAAGCTTTCTTT.

This rearrangement joins TRBV9 to TRBJ2-2; tentatively, D is TRBD2 (5 bases). Trimming stripped 4 bases from V and 8 bases from J, with 15 bases between. This CDR3 spans 14 amino acids. Germline V lookup: CDR1 SGDLS, CDR2 YYNGEE. CDR3 protein: CASSTPYGDGELFF. CDR3 DNA: TGTGCCAGCAGCACCCCCTACGGGGATGGGGAGCTGTTTTTT.

V and J are TRBV11-2 and TRBJ2-1; D remains unclear. The ends were cut back, 1 base at V and 4 bases at J, with 8 bases in the middle. CDR1 SGHAT and CDR2 FQNNGV come from the germline V gene. This CDR3 comprises 14 residues. CDR3 region: CASSLGWLYNEQFF. In DNA form, the CDR3 reads TGTGCCAGCAGCTTAGGTTGGCTATACAATGAGCAGTTCTTC.

About this clone itself: The same CDR3 arises from other DNA sequences in this sample as well. The V call is TRBV5-1, the J call TRBJ1-1; D call uncertain. Germline V lookup: CDR1 SGHRS, CDR2 YFSETQ. The CDR3 is 13 amino acids. The V end was cut by 0 bases, the J end by 4 bases, with 7 bases between. Written as DNA, the CDR3 is TGCGCCAGCAGCTTGGTAGGGCCCACTGAAGCTTTCTTT. Translating it yields CASSLVGPTEAFF.

The chain recombines TRBV6-1 with TRBJ2-7; D assignment may be TRBD1 or TRBD2 (5 bases each). The CDR3 spans 14 residues. V was pared by 6 bases and J by 0 bases, with 12 bases between. Germline CDR1 and CDR2: MNHNS and SASEGT. The CDR3 loop reads CASRVRDLSYEQYF. For the CDR3, the DNA is TGTGCCAGCAGAGTTCGGGACCTCTCCTACGAGCAGTACTTC.

The V and J genes are TRBV11-3 and TRBJ2-3, with TRBD1 as a possible D gene (6 bases). CDR1 and CDR2 (germline): SGHNT, YENEEA. With 5 bases removed from V and 2 bases from J, the gap between germline ends came to 11 bases. The CDR3 has 14 amino acids. CDR3 coding DNA: TGTGCCAGCAGCCCGGGACAAGCCACAGATACGCAGTATTTT. It codes for CASSPGQATDTQYF.